The 13 T cell receptor beta chains below all came from one sample that was sequenced in a study of T-cell reconstitution after alpha-beta-depleted transplantation in children. Preparation of the TCRbeta library was carried out with unique molecular identifiers. TCRdb recomputed calls from the PCR reads with MiXCR, one row per CDR3 protein. Counted here are 300,000 or so distinct CDR3 sequences, approximately 23% occurring once; the ten biggest clones make up approximately 11%. The sample consisted of PBMCs, mostly from graft donor cells, taken 180 days after TCRalphabeta/CD19-depleted stem cell transplant. The source is a male patient younger than 18 who had a stem cell transplant for acute lymphoblastic leukemia, so the T cells may come from the graft donor.

This chain joins TRBV7-3 and TRBJ2-3; perhaps TRBD2 as D (6 bases). Trimming took off 2 bases at V and 6 bases at J, with 15 bases between the two ends. The CDR3 sequence is 15 residues long. Germline CDR1 reads SGHTA; CDR2 reads FQGTGA. The CDR3 loop reads CASSLLAGRLDTQYF. DNA for the CDR3: TGTGCCAGCAGCTTACTCGCGGGGAGATTGGATACGCAGTATTTT.

Only a few counts were recorded for this clonotype. The chain carries TRBV15 and TRBJ2-7, with TRBD1 matching over 8 bases. There are 15 residues in the CDR3. In germline, CDR1 is LNHNV, CDR2 YYDKDF (reference sequence). V shed 0 bases, J shed 6 bases, and the junction held 7 bases outside the gene matches. The CDR3 DNA follows: TGTGCCACCAGCAGAGATCTCCCAACAGGGGGCGAGCAGTACTTC. It encodes CATSRDLPTGGEQYF.

As to this clonotype: Possible read error: a much larger clone is one base away. This chain uses TRBV5-1 with TRBJ2-7, with D perhaps TRBD2 (8 bases). Germline CDR1 is SGHRS and CDR2 is YFSETQ. Trimming removed 8 bases at V and 2 bases at J, with 29 bases between. This CDR3 has 18 amino acids. The CDR3 coding sequence is TGCGCCAGAAGAAAAGGGGGCAAACTAGCGGAGGTTACCTACGAGCAGTACTTC. Encoded protein: CARRKGGKLAEVTYEQYF.

The rearrangement uses TRBV21-1 and TRBJ1-3; the D segment call TRBD1 is taken from the table without a DNA check. TRBV21-1 is a pseudogene locus. The CDR3 is 16 amino acids. CDR3 protein: CASSKALIPDSPTIYF. CDR3 DNA sequence: TGTGCCAGCAGCAAAGCCCTTATCCCGGACAGCCCCACCATATATTTT.

This chain uses TRBV29-1 with TRBJ2-7, with a possible D match to TRBD1 (6 bases). In germline, CDR1 is SQVTM, CDR2 ANQGSEA. The V and J ends lost 5 bases and 4 bases respectively, with 18 bases between them. This CDR3 region has 14 residues. The CDR3 is CSVIQGVTFYEQYF. The CDR3 DNA reads TGCAGCGTTATACAGGGCGTCACCTTTTACGAGCAGTACTTC.

Only a few counts were recorded for this clonotype. This chain joins TRBV20-1 and TRBJ2-7; 14 bases match TRBD2. V shed 5 bases, J shed 1 base, and the junction held 1 base outside the gene matches. This CDR3 has 14 residues. Germline-derived CDR1 and CDR2 are DFQATT and SNEGSKA (reference sequence). CDR3 loop: CSARLAGGSYEQYF. The CDR3 DNA reads TGCAGTGCTCGACTAGCGGGAGGGTCCTACGAGCAGTACTTC.

This clonotype was found a few times. The CDR3 reads CASSFGRGPTSDTQYF. Here the CDR3 DNA reads TGCGCCAGCAGCTTCGGCCGGGGGCCTACATCAGATACGCAGTATTTT. The chain joins TRBV5-1 to TRBJ2-3; possibly TRBD1 or TRBD2 for D (6 bases each). The ends were cut back, 2 bases at V and 4 bases at J, with 17 bases in the middle. This CDR3 region has 16 residues. Germline-derived CDR1 and CDR2 are SGHRS and YFSETQ.

This clonotype was counted many times. The genes are TRBV9 and TRBJ2-7, with 8 bases fitting TRBD2. CDR3 length equals 14 residues. V was clipped by 1 base and J by 6 bases; unmatched bases: 6. The V gene's germline CDR1 is SGDLS and CDR2 YYNGEE. The CDR3 spells CASSVSSGRGEQYF. For the CDR3, the DNA is TGTGCCAGCAGCGTAAGCAGCGGGAGAGGCGAGCAGTACTTC.

The gene calls are TRBV12-3 or TRBV12-4 and TRBJ2-3, with D perhaps TRBD1 or TRBD2 (5 bases each). The CDR3 totals 15 residues. The V gene lost 10 bases and the J gene lost 0 bases, with 17 bases spanning the gap. This CDR3 is CAIAPGPASTDTQYF. The CDR3 DNA reads as TGTGCCATCGCACCGGGACCCGCTAGCACAGATACGCAGTATTTT.

The chain combines TRBV7-9 with TRBJ2-4, with D perhaps matching TRBD2 (5 bases). CDR1 SEHNR and CDR2 FQNEAQ come from the germline V gene (reference sequence). The CDR3 covers 16 residues. V was trimmed by 2 bases and J by 0 bases, leaving 11 bases between them. The CDR3 sequence is CASSLRRVLAKNIQYF. CDR3 nucleotide sequence: TGTGCCAGCAGCTTAAGGCGGGTATTAGCCAAAAACATTCAGTACTTC.

V and J are TRBV28 and TRBJ2-2; no reliable D call. CDR3 length: 14 amino acids. Germline V gene sequence: CDR1 MDHEN, CDR2 SYDVKM. The V end was cut by 6 bases, the J end by 3 bases, with 11 bases between. The CDR3 protein is CASRVDWYTGELFF. CDR3 sequence (DNA): TGTGCCAGCAGGGTTGACTGGTACACCGGGGAGCTGTTTTTT.

This chain connects TRBV4-1 to TRBJ2-3; the D is unclear. The V gene lost 2 bases and the J gene lost 4 bases, with 4 bases spanning the gap. CDR3 length: 12 amino acids. In germline, CDR1 is MGHRA, CDR2 YSYEKL. The CDR3: CASSQQPDTQYF. In nucleotides, the CDR3 is TGCGCCAGCAGCCAACAACCAGATACGCAGTATTTT.

This clonotype was seen only a few times. The rearrangement links TRBV12-3 or TRBV12-4 to TRBJ2-7; TRBD2 matches at 10 bases. The CDR3 spans 14 residues. The J segment lost 3 bases and the V segment lost 6 bases, leaving 5 bases of the junction unmatched. CDR3 coding DNA: TGTGCCAGCAGGCTAGCGGGAGAGCACTACGAGCAGTACTTC. Translation: CASRLAGEHYEQYF.